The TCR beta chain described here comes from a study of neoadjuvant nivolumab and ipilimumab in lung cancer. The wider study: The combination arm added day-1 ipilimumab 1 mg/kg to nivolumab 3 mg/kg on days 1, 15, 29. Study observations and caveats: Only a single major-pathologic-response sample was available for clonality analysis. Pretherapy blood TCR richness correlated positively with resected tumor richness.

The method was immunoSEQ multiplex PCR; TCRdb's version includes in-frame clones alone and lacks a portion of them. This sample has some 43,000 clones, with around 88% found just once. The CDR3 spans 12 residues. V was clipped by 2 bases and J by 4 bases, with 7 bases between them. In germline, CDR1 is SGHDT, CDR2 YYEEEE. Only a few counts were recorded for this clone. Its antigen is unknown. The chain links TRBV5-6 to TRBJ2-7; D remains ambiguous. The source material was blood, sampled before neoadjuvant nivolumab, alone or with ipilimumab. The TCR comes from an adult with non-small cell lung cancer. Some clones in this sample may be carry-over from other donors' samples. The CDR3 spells CASSLWLYEQYF. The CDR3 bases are TGTGCCAGCAGCTTATGGCTTTACGAGCAGTACTTC. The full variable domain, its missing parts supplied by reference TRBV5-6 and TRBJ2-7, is DAGVTQSPTHLIKTRGQQVTLRCSPKSGHDTVSWYQQALGQGPQFIFQYYEEEERQRGNFPDRFSGHQFPNYSSELNVNALLLGDSALYLCASSLWLYEQYFGPGTRLTVT.